The following is a TCR beta chain sequence with its context. This sample is drawn from a study of T cell responses to AZD1222 COVID-19 vaccine. In germline, CDR1 is LNHDA, CDR2 SQIVND (reference sequence). The CDR3 is 12 amino acids. V lost 7 bases, J lost 2 bases, and 8 bases lay in between. Clones were sequenced by immunoSEQ multiplex PCR, and TCRdb holds only the in-frame ones, with some missing. Of some 85,000 clones listed, about nine tenths are singletons. The sample was peripheral blood, taken on day 0 of AZD1222 vaccination. The sequence came from an adult in good health. The chain links TRBV19 to TRBJ1-2; D ambiguous. CDR3 nucleotide sequence: TGTGCCAGTACTTCCGGGAACTATGGCTACACCTTC. It encodes CASTSGNYGYTF. The entire variable domain, with the rest obtained from reference TRBV19 and TRBJ1-2, is as follows: DGGITQSPKYLFRKEGQNVTLSCEQNLNHDAMYWYRQDPGQGLRLIYYSQIVNDFQKGDIAEGYSVSREKKESFPLTVTSAQKNPTAFYLCASTSGNYGYTFGSGTRLTVV.